A selection of T cell receptor beta chains follows, all from one sample in a study of HIV-infected patients and healthy controls. Using its own MiXCR run on the 5' RACE reads, TCRdb lists one record per CDR3 protein. The sample lists around 58,000 distinct CDR3 sequences, 15% to 20% seen once, with more than 1.2% in the top ten. What was sequenced was CD4+ T cells from blood. Receptors were obtained from a human donor in good health. The CDR3 runs from the conserved cysteine through the conserved F or W. A D gene is named only where the DNA matches it firmly. Expanded clones are given a class, and other clones once, few, many or no size at all.

v_call: TRBV18
d_call: TRBD1
j_call: TRBJ1-2
clone_size: many
cdr3_nt: TGTGCCAGCTCACCCTCCCAGGGGGCGGACTATGGCTACACCTTC
cdr3_aa: CASSPSQGADYGYTF

v_call: TRBV7-2
d_call: TRBD1
j_call: TRBJ2-3
clone_size: NA
cdr3_nt: TGTGCCAGCAGCTTAGGACAGGGTAGAGATACGCAGTATTTT
cdr3_aa: CASSLGQGRDTQYF

v_call: TRBV19
d_call: NA
j_call: TRBJ2-2
clone_size: few
cdr3_nt: TGTGCCAGTAGTATATCCAGGAACACCGGGGAGCTGTTTTTT
cdr3_aa: CASSISRNTGELFF

v_call: TRBV30
d_call: TRBD2
j_call: TRBJ2-3
clone_size: few
cdr3_nt: TGTGCCTGGAGTCTGACTAGCGGAAGGTTCACAGATACGCAGTATTTT
cdr3_aa: CAWSLTSGRFTDTQYF

v_call: TRBV5-4
d_call: TRBD2
j_call: TRBJ2-2
clone_size: NA
cdr3_nt: TGTGCCAGCAGCCCTCCGGGACTAGCGGGAATTACCGGGGAGCTGTTTTTT
cdr3_aa: CASSPPGLAGITGELFF

v_call: TRBV5-1
d_call: TRBD2
j_call: TRBJ2-3
clone_size: NA
cdr3_nt: TGCGCCAGCAGCTTGGGGCTAGCGGGGGGCGGAGAGGGCACAGATACGCAGTATTTT
cdr3_aa: CASSLGLAGGGEGTDTQYF

v_call: TRBV29-1
d_call: NA
j_call: TRBJ2-3
clone_size: many
cdr3_nt: TGCAGCGTTGAAGAAGGCAGGGCAGGTACGCAGTATTTT
cdr3_aa: CSVEEGRAGTQYF

v_call: TRBV7-8
d_call: NA
j_call: TRBJ2-4
clone_size: NA
cdr3_nt: TGTGCCAGCAGCCCGTCGAAAAACATTCAGTACTTC
cdr3_aa: CASSPSKNIQYF

v_call: TRBV7-2
d_call: NA
j_call: TRBJ1-6
clone_size: NA
cdr3_nt: TGTGCCAGCAGCACCAACCATTCACCCCTCCACTTT
cdr3_aa: CASSTNHSPLHF

v_call: TRBV6-5
d_call: TRBD1
j_call: TRBJ1-2
clone_size: few
cdr3_nt: TGTGCCAGCAACCCCGTAGGACAGGCCAACTATGGCTACACCTTC
cdr3_aa: CASNPVGQANYGYTF

v_call: TRBV6-2/TRBV6-3
d_call: TRBD2
j_call: TRBJ2-5
clone_size: many
cdr3_nt: TGTGCCAGCAGTCATCTAGCGGGGGGCCAAGAGACCCAGTACTTC
cdr3_aa: CASSHLAGGQETQYF

v_call: TRBV9
d_call: NA
j_call: TRBJ2-5
clone_size: many
cdr3_nt: TGTGCCAGCAGCGTAACCCCGGACCGGCAAGAGACCCAGTACTTC
cdr3_aa: CASSVTPDRQETQYF

v_call: TRBV27
d_call: NA
j_call: TRBJ1-1
clone_size: many
cdr3_nt: TGTGCCAGCAGTTTAAATATGAGGAGCACTGAAGCTTTCTTT
cdr3_aa: CASSLNMRSTEAFF

v_call: TRBV7-2
d_call: NA
j_call: TRBJ2-1
clone_size: many
cdr3_nt: TGTGCCAGCAGCCCGAGAGTAAGGCAGTTCTTC
cdr3_aa: CASSPRVRQFF

v_call: TRBV10-3
d_call: TRBD1
j_call: TRBJ2-7
clone_size: many
cdr3_nt: TGTGCCTCCAGGGACAGGGGACCCTACGAGCAGTACTTC
cdr3_aa: CASRDRGPYEQYF

v_call: TRBV7-9
d_call: TRBD2
j_call: TRBJ2-1
clone_size: many
cdr3_nt: TGTGCCAGCAGCTTAGAACCGCGCCTAGCGGACAATGAGCAGTTCTTC
cdr3_aa: CASSLEPRLADNEQFF

v_call: TRBV6-5
d_call: NA
j_call: TRBJ1-1
clone_size: few
cdr3_nt: TGTGCCAGCAGTTACTCGATCGGGATATTCACTGAAGCTTTCTTT
cdr3_aa: CASSYSIGIFTEAFF

v_call: TRBV28
d_call: TRBD2
j_call: TRBJ2-1
clone_size: few
cdr3_nt: TGTGCCAGCAGTTTCGCTAGCGGGCTAAGCTCCTACAATGAGCAGTTCTTC
cdr3_aa: CASSFASGLSSYNEQFF

v_call: TRBV12-3/TRBV12-4
d_call: TRBD2
j_call: TRBJ2-2
clone_size: few
cdr3_nt: TGTGCCAGCAGGTTTCTAGCGGGCAACACCGGGGAGCTGTTTTTT
cdr3_aa: CASRFLAGNTGELFF

v_call: TRBV9
d_call: TRBD2
j_call: TRBJ2-3
clone_size: NA
cdr3_nt: TGTGCCAGCAGCGCGATCGGACCGGGACTAGCGGGGGCCAGCACAGATACGCAGTATTTT
cdr3_aa: CASSAIGPGLAGASTDTQYF

v_call: TRBV7-9
d_call: NA
j_call: TRBJ1-4
clone_size: NA
cdr3_nt: TGTGCCAGCAGAAAATCGGGGGCTAATGAAAAACTGTTTTTT
cdr3_aa: CASRKSGANEKLFF

v_call: TRBV4-1
d_call: NA
j_call: TRBJ1-3
clone_size: many
cdr3_nt: TGCGCCAGCAGCCAAGGTACCGCAAACTCTGGAAACACCATATATTTT
cdr3_aa: CASSQGTANSGNTIYF

v_call: TRBV18
d_call: NA
j_call: TRBJ1-1
clone_size: NA
cdr3_nt: TGTGCCAGCTCACCGCTTAATTTGGGGGACCGAGCCAAGAACACTGAAGCTTTCTTT
cdr3_aa: CASSPLNLGDRAKNTEAFF

v_call: TRBV6-1
d_call: NA
j_call: TRBJ1-1
clone_size: NA
cdr3_nt: TGTGCCAGCAGTGACCTGGGGGTCTTGAACACTGAAGCTTTCTTT
cdr3_aa: CASSDLGVLNTEAFF

v_call: TRBV18
d_call: NA
j_call: TRBJ1-1
clone_size: few
cdr3_nt: TGTGCCAGCTCACCGCCCTTGGACACTGAAGCTTTCTTT
cdr3_aa: CASSPPLDTEAFF

v_call: TRBV15
d_call: NA
j_call: TRBJ2-5
clone_size: NA
cdr3_nt: TGTGCCACCAGCGTCAGGGGTGGTAGGCAAGAGACCCAGTACTTC
cdr3_aa: CATSVRGGRQETQYF

v_call: TRBV30
d_call: TRBD2
j_call: TRBJ2-3
clone_size: NA
cdr3_nt: TGTGCCACGGGACTAGCGGGGGCAGATACGCAGTATTTT
cdr3_aa: CATGLAGADTQYF

v_call: TRBV5-1
d_call: NA
j_call: TRBJ1-1
clone_size: few
cdr3_nt: TGCGCCAGCAGCTCAGGACAGACTTACACTGAAGCTTTCTTT
cdr3_aa: CASSSGQTYTEAFF

v_call: TRBV20-1
d_call: NA
j_call: TRBJ2-3
clone_size: few
cdr3_nt: TGCAGTGCTAGAGCCCTCCACCCAGCGTCGGATACGCAGTATTTT
cdr3_aa: CSARALHPASDTQYF

v_call: TRBV6-5
d_call: TRBD1
j_call: TRBJ2-3
clone_size: many
cdr3_nt: TGTGCCAGCAGTTTCACTCCCGGGACAGGGTCTCCAGATACGCAGTATTTT
cdr3_aa: CASSFTPGTGSPDTQYF

v_call: TRBV12-3/TRBV12-4
d_call: NA
j_call: TRBJ1-4
clone_size: NA
cdr3_nt: TGTGCCAGCAGTTTAGGCGGCGCAACTAATGAAAAACTGTTTTTT
cdr3_aa: CASSLGGATNEKLFF

v_call: TRBV4-3
d_call: TRBD1
j_call: TRBJ1-1
clone_size: NA
cdr3_nt: TGTGCCAGCAGCCAAGCGAGACAGGGCGACACTGAAGCTTTCTTT
cdr3_aa: CASSQARQGDTEAFF

v_call: TRBV24-1
d_call: NA
j_call: TRBJ2-7
clone_size: many
cdr3_nt: TGTGCCACCAGTGATTCCCTCGAGCAGTACTTC
cdr3_aa: CATSDSLEQYF

v_call: TRBV19
d_call: NA
j_call: TRBJ1-1
clone_size: NA
cdr3_nt: TGTGCCAGTAGTCCCCAAATGAACACTGAAGCTTTCTTT
cdr3_aa: CASSPQMNTEAFF

v_call: TRBV12-3/TRBV12-4
d_call: NA
j_call: TRBJ1-4
clone_size: once
cdr3_nt: TGTGCCAGCAGTACCAATTCCGTCGTTTACCCTAATGAAAAACTGTTTTTT
cdr3_aa: CASSTNSVVYPNEKLFF

v_call: TRBV4-1
d_call: TRBD1
j_call: TRBJ1-6
clone_size: NA
cdr3_nt: TGCGCCAGCAGCCAAGATGGAGCTCCGGGACAGGGGGATTCACCCCTCCACTTT
cdr3_aa: CASSQDGAPGQGDSPLHF

v_call: TRBV5-6
d_call: NA
j_call: TRBJ2-2
clone_size: NA
cdr3_nt: TGTGCCAGCAGCTTGGCTCTGGGAGCGAACACCGGGGAGCTGTTTTTT
cdr3_aa: CASSLALGANTGELFF

v_call: TRBV12-3/TRBV12-4
d_call: NA
j_call: TRBJ2-7
clone_size: once
cdr3_nt: TGTGCCAGCAGTTTACAGGGGATACCTACCTACGAGCAGTACTTC
cdr3_aa: CASSLQGIPTYEQYF

v_call: TRBV7-9
d_call: NA
j_call: TRBJ1-2
clone_size: few
cdr3_nt: TGTGCCAGCAGCTTAGAACAGGCGCACTATGGCTACACCTTC
cdr3_aa: CASSLEQAHYGYTF

v_call: TRBV18
d_call: NA
j_call: TRBJ2-3
clone_size: few
cdr3_nt: TGTGCCAGCTCACCACCCACCCACACAGATACGCAGTATTTT
cdr3_aa: CASSPPTHTDTQYF

v_call: TRBV7-9
d_call: NA
j_call: TRBJ1-4
clone_size: NA
cdr3_nt: TGTGCCAGCAGCCGAGGGGAAAAACTGTTTTTT
cdr3_aa: CASSRGEKLFF

v_call: TRBV4-1
d_call: TRBD1
j_call: TRBJ2-7
clone_size: many
cdr3_nt: TGCGCCAGCAGCCACACCGGGACAGGGGCCTACGAGCAGTACTTC
cdr3_aa: CASSHTGTGAYEQYF

v_call: TRBV2
d_call: TRBD1
j_call: TRBJ2-1
clone_size: NA
cdr3_nt: TGTGCCAGCAGTCAACAGGGGTTTGAGCAGTTCTTC
cdr3_aa: CASSQQGFEQFF

v_call: TRBV3-1
d_call: TRBD1
j_call: TRBJ1-4
clone_size: few
cdr3_nt: TGTGCCAGCAGCCGAGCGGGACAGGGGGAAAAACTGTTTTTT
cdr3_aa: CASSRAGQGEKLFF

v_call: TRBV9
d_call: NA
j_call: TRBJ2-2
clone_size: NA
cdr3_nt: TGTGCCAGCAGCGTAGGGGGAGGGGGCACCGGGGAGCTGTTTTTT
cdr3_aa: CASSVGGGGTGELFF

v_call: TRBV12-3/TRBV12-4
d_call: TRBD1
j_call: TRBJ1-6
clone_size: NA
cdr3_nt: TGTGCCAGCAGTCAAGGGGGCCCTAATTCACCCCTCCACTTT
cdr3_aa: CASSQGGPNSPLHF

v_call: TRBV6-5
d_call: NA
j_call: TRBJ1-4
clone_size: NA
cdr3_nt: TGTGCCAGCAGTCGTGGGAGGGCGCACAGGGCTAATGAAAAACTGTTTTTT
cdr3_aa: CASSRGRAHRANEKLFF

v_call: TRBV20-1
d_call: NA
j_call: TRBJ1-1
clone_size: NA
cdr3_nt: TGCAGTGCTAGGCGTCAGAACACTGAAGCTTTCTTT
cdr3_aa: CSARRQNTEAFF

v_call: TRBV3-1
d_call: NA
j_call: TRBJ1-5
clone_size: NA
cdr3_nt: TGTGCCAGCAGCCATCCCCGGGCGGGGGGAAATCAGCCCCAGCATTTT
cdr3_aa: CASSHPRAGGNQPQHF

v_call: TRBV6-2/TRBV6-3
d_call: NA
j_call: TRBJ2-1
clone_size: medium-sized
cdr3_nt: TGTGCCAGCAGCCCGTGGGGGCTCCGCGGGGAGCAGTTCTTC
cdr3_aa: CASSPWGLRGEQFF

v_call: TRBV6-1
d_call: NA
j_call: TRBJ2-1
clone_size: NA
cdr3_nt: TGTGCCAGCAGTGAAGGGACAGTATACAATGAGCAGTTCTTC
cdr3_aa: CASSEGTVYNEQFF

v_call: TRBV7-9
d_call: TRBD1
j_call: TRBJ1-1
clone_size: NA
cdr3_nt: TGTGCCAGCAGCCCCCCCGGGACAGGGTTGAACACTGAAGCTTTCTTT
cdr3_aa: CASSPPGTGLNTEAFF

v_call: TRBV29-1
d_call: NA
j_call: TRBJ2-7
clone_size: NA
cdr3_nt: TGCAGCGTTGAATTCGCCCACTCCGACAGGAAACACGAGCAGTACTTC
cdr3_aa: CSVEFAHSDRKHEQYF